This passage covers 27 T cell receptor beta chains from one sample sequenced in a study of T cells after yellow fever vaccination. From the 5' RACE reads, TCRdb called clonotypes with MiXCR, one entry per CDR3 protein. The sample lists some 340,000 distinct CDR3 sequences; 4.1% were seen once. The specimen was PBMCs, collected 5 days after the yellow fever booster vaccination. The receptors come from a man younger than 30 who received the YFV17D yellow fever vaccine.

This clonotype was detected many times. V usage is TRBV29-1 and J usage is TRBJ2-2; TRBD1 is a possible D gene (5 bases). CDR3 size: 14 residues. Deletions cut 2 bases from V and 1 base from J, with 8 bases between. Germline V CDR1 and CDR2: SQVTM, ANQGSEA. In DNA, the CDR3 is TGCAGCGTTGAATATACAGGGAACACCGGGGAGCTGTTTTTT. As protein: CSVEYTGNTGELFF.

This clonotype has a handful of counts. The genes are TRBV7-6 and TRBJ2-5; 7 nucleotides align to TRBD1. The germline CDR1 and CDR2 sequences are SGHVS and FNYEAQ. V was pared by 1 base and J by 4 bases, with 6 bases of the junction left unmatched. The CDR3 consists of 15 residues. The chain's CDR3 is CASSLEPRDRETQYF. The CDR3 bases are TGTGCCAGCAGCTTAGAACCCCGGGACAGAGAGACCCAGTACTTC. Supplemented by reference TRBV7-6 and TRBJ2-5, the full variable domain reads GAGVSQSPRYKVTKRGQDVALRCDPISGHVSLYWYRQALGQGPEFLTYFNYEAQQDKSGLPNDRFSAERPEGSISTLTIQRTEQRDSAMYRCASSLEPRDRETQYFGPGTRLLVL.

The V gene is TRBV6-2 or TRBV6-3, the J gene TRBJ2-7; D is undetermined. This CDR3 has 12 residues. V was cut by 3 bases and J by 4 bases, with 7 bases left in between. Germline assignment: CDR1 MNHEY and CDR2 SVGEGT. This chain's CDR3 is CASSYREYEQYV. The CDR3 nucleotides read TGTGCCAGCAGTTATAGGGAATACGAGCAGTACGTC.

This clonotype has a count of ten or more. The rearrangement joins TRBV12-3 or TRBV12-4 to TRBJ1-1; a possible D gene is TRBD1 (5 bases). The CDR3 covers 11 residues. The V and J ends lost 6 bases and 7 bases respectively, with 9 bases between them. CDR3 DNA: TGTGCCAGCAGGAGGGACGGTGAAGCTTTCTTT. Protein: CASRRDGEAFF.

This clonotype was found many times. The chain links TRBV5-1 to TRBJ2-5; TRBD2 agrees at 13 bases. With V trimmed by 4 bases and J by 7 bases, 10 bases remained unmatched. Germline V gene lookup returns CDR1 SGHRS and CDR2 YFSETQ. CDR3 length: 16 residues. The CDR3 sequence: CASSTARLAGGGTQYF. In DNA form, the CDR3 reads TGCGCCAGCAGCACCGCCCGACTAGCGGGAGGTGGGACCCAGTACTTC.

V usage is TRBV12-3 or TRBV12-4 and J usage is TRBJ1-2, with D maybe TRBD1 (5 bases). With 5 bases removed from V and 3 bases from J, the gap between germline ends came to 13 bases. The CDR3 has 14 residues. CDR3 in amino acids: CASSGEGSHYGYTF. The DNA of the CDR3 is TGTGCCAGCAGTGGGGAGGGGTCTCACTATGGCTACACCTTC.

The chain has TRBV10-3 and TRBJ1-1, with D hard to call. The CDR3 totals 13 residues. The V end was cut by 2 bases, the J end by 1 base, with 5 bases between. Germline V gives CDR1 ENHRY, CDR2 SYGVKD. The CDR3 region has the DNA TGTGCCATCAGTGAGCGACAGAACACTGAAGCTTTCTTT. Residues: CAISERQNTEAFF.

This clonotype has more than one count but fewer than ten. V gene TRBV4-1 combines with J gene TRBJ2-5; D unclear. The CDR3 contains 13 residues. Trimming removed 3 bases at V and 0 bases at J, with 5 bases between. Germline V gene sequence: CDR1 MGHRA, CDR2 YSYEKL. The DNA of the CDR3 is TGCGCCAGCAGCCATAACAACCAAGAGACCCAGTACTTC. Protein sequence: CASSHNNQETQYF.

This clonotype was observed a handful of times. The gene calls are TRBV6-6 and TRBJ2-7; D gene unclear. This CDR3 contains 12 residues. Looked up from germline, CDR1 is MNHNY and CDR2 is SVGAGI (reference sequence). V lost 5 bases and J 5 bases, leaving 10 bases between the germline ends. The CDR3 DNA follows: TGTGCCAGCAGTCTTCCCGTGGACGAGCAGTACTTC. It encodes CASSLPVDEQYF.

This clonotype was counted at least ten times. V gene TRBV9 combines with J gene TRBJ1-1; TRBD1 aligns across 8 bases. The junction had 8 bases not matched to a gene; V was cut back by 5 bases and J by 8 bases. The V gene's germline CDR1 is SGDLS and CDR2 YYNGEE. The CDR3 extends over 13 amino acids. CDR3 sequence (DNA): TGTGCCAGCAGTGTCGGACAGGGAACGGAAGCTTTCTTT. Protein: CASSVGQGTEAFF.

This clonotype has just a few counts. The chain employs TRBV29-1 and TRBJ2-2, with 7 bases aligning to TRBD2. Germline CDR1 is SQVTM and CDR2 is ANQGSEA. The length of the CDR3 is 14 residues. V was clipped by 8 bases and J by 1 base; unmatched bases: 7. The CDR3 coding sequence is TGCAGCACCCAGGGCGGGGGGAACACCGGGGAGCTGTTTTTT. It specifies CSTQGGGNTGELFF.

The chain employs TRBV5-1 and TRBJ2-3; 10 nucleotides align to TRBD1. The CDR3 has 16 amino acids. Germline lookup yields CDR1 SGHRS and CDR2 YFSETQ. V was clipped by 4 bases and J by 4 bases; unmatched bases: 9. Here the CDR3 reads CASSPRKGTGADTQYF. The CDR3 DNA follows: TGCGCCAGCAGCCCAAGGAAAGGGACAGGGGCAGATACGCAGTATTTT.

This clonotype occurred a few times. The CDR3 reads CASSLAAGGFGIQYF. The DNA for the CDR3 is TGCGCCAGCAGCTTGGCGGCGGGGGGGTTTGGCATTCAGTACTTC. This chain links TRBV5-1 with TRBJ2-4; 9 bases align to TRBD2. Germline CDR1 SGHRS, CDR2 YFSETQ. This CDR3 comprises 15 residues. The ends lost 0 bases at V and 9 bases at J; junction bases unmatched: 7.

CDR3 in DNA: TGTGCCAGCAGCTTAGAATCTCAGGAGCCGCATCTAGAAAAACTGTTTTTT. It yields the protein CASSLESQEPHLEKLFF. The V gene is TRBV7-2, the J gene TRBJ1-4; D is undetermined. The CDR3 consists of 17 residues. CDR1 and CDR2 (germline): SGHTA, FQGNSA. The germline V and J ends were trimmed by 1 base and 8 bases, with 20 bases remaining between them.

This chain connects TRBV20-1 to TRBJ2-1; the match to TRBD2 covers 15 bases. The J segment lost 0 bases and the V segment lost 5 bases, leaving 2 bases of the junction unmatched. The CDR3 is made up of 16 amino acids. Germline V gives CDR1 DFQATT, CDR2 SNEGSKA (reference sequence). Here the CDR3 DNA reads TGCAGTGCTTGGACTAGCGGGGGGGGCTCCTACAATGAGCAGTTCTTC. It yields the protein CSAWTSGGGSYNEQFF.

This rearrangement joins TRBV7-9 to TRBJ2-5; either TRBD1 or TRBD2 may supply D (5 bases each). The CDR3 contains 11 residues. Per the germline V gene, CDR1 is SEHNR and CDR2 is FQNEAQ (reference sequence). V lost 8 bases to trimming and J lost 4 bases, with 8 bases between them. The CDR3 bases are TGTGCCAGCCAGGGACGAGAGACCCAGTACTTC. Protein: CASQGRETQYF. Variable domain in full (rest from reference TRBV7-9 and TRBJ2-5): DTGVSQNPRHKITKRGQNVTFRCDPISEHNRLYWYRQTLGQGPEFLTYFQNEAQLEKSRLLSDRFSAERPKGSFSTLEIQRTEQGDSAMYLCASQGRETQYFGPGTRLLVL.

This clonotype was seen many times. V is TRBV5-1 and J is TRBJ1-2; D possibly corresponds to TRBD1 (6 bases). The length of the CDR3 is 15 residues. The V end lost 4 bases, the J end lost 2 bases, and 15 bases lay between the germline ends. Germline CDR1 SGHRS, CDR2 YFSETQ. CDR3 protein: CASSPDGQWNYGYTF. In DNA form, the CDR3 reads TGCGCCAGCAGCCCGGACGGACAGTGGAACTATGGCTACACCTTC. Combining the CDR3 with reference TRBV5-1 and TRBJ1-2 gives the whole variable domain KAGVTQTPRYLIKTRGQQVTLSCSPISGHRSVSWYQQTPGQGLQFLFEYFSETQRNKGNFPGRFSGRQFSNSRSEMNVSTLELGDSALYLCASSPDGQWNYGYTFGSGTRLTVV.

Only a few counts were recorded for this clonotype. The chain has TRBV19 and TRBJ2-2; 8 nucleotides agree with TRBD1. V was clipped by 7 bases and J by 0 bases; unmatched bases: 7. The germline V gene encodes CDR1 LNHDA and CDR2 SQIVND (reference sequence). The CDR3 totals 16 residues. The CDR3 loop is CASTRTGLANTGELFF. CDR3 coding DNA: TGTGCCAGTACCCGGACAGGGCTAGCGAACACCGGGGAGCTGTTTTTT.

The V and J genes are TRBV11-3 and TRBJ2-2, with D hard to call. The V gene lost 5 bases and the J gene lost 1 base, with 8 bases spanning the gap. The germline V gene has CDR1 SGHNT and CDR2 YENEEA. The length of the CDR3 is 14 residues. This chain's CDR3 is CASSPTLNTGELFF. The CDR3 DNA follows: TGTGCCAGCAGCCCCACTCTGAACACCGGGGAGCTGTTTTTT.

There are many counts of this clonotype. This chain joins TRBV7-9 and TRBJ2-1, with D possibly TRBD1 on 5 matching bases. Germline-derived CDR1 and CDR2 are SEHNR and FQNEAQ (reference sequence). Trimming left V 1 base short and J 2 bases short, with 6 bases between. CDR3 length: 14 amino acids. The CDR3 bases are TGTGCCAGCAGCTTAGGGGGCACCTACAATGAGCAGTTCTTC. Translation gives CASSLGGTYNEQFF.

This sequence joins TRBV7-3 and TRBJ2-6; D is uncertain. CDR1 and CDR2 from the germline V gene are SGHTA and FQGTGA. The CDR3 length is 14 residues. Trimming stripped 4 bases from V and 2 bases from J, with 6 bases between. The CDR3: CASSYDTGANVLTF. The CDR3 DNA is TGTGCCAGCAGCTATGATACTGGGGCCAACGTCCTGACTTTC. The full variable domain, in which reference TRBV7-3 and TRBJ2-6 provide the parts outside the CDR3, is GAGVSQTPSNKVTEKGKYVELRCDPISGHTALYWYRQSLGQGPEFLIYFQGTGAADDSGLPNDRFFAVRPEGSVSTLKIQRTERGDSAVYLCASSYDTGANVLTFGAGSRLTVL.

The sample holds many counts of this clonotype. The CDR3 loop reads CASSLRGEETQYF. The DNA for the CDR3 is TGCGCCAGCAGCTTGAGAGGGGAAGAGACCCAGTACTTC. The V gene is TRBV5-1, the J gene TRBJ2-5; D may be TRBD1 or TRBD2 (5 bases each). Germline V gives CDR1 SGHRS, CDR2 YFSETQ. Trimming left V 1 base short and J 3 bases short, with 7 bases between. CDR3 length: 13 amino acids.

This clonotype was detected only a few times. The genes are TRBV21-1 and TRBJ2-2; the DNA was not used to check the table's D call, TRBD1. TRBV21-1 is a pseudogene. This CDR3 is built from 13 residues. CDR3 residues: CASSWGGSGELFF. The CDR3 nucleotides read TGTGCCAGCAGCTGGGGGGGGTCCGGGGAGCTGTTTTTT.

This clonotype was seen more than once but under ten times. The chain has TRBV19 and TRBJ2-7, with TRBD1 identical over 7 bases. The germline V gene has CDR1 LNHDA and CDR2 SQIVND (reference sequence). V lost 9 bases, J lost 2 bases, and 13 bases stayed unmatched. The CDR3 has 15 amino acids. The DNA of the CDR3 is TGTGCCAGCGCCCTACACGGACAGGTGCCCTACGAGCAGTACTTC. As protein: CASALHGQVPYEQYF.

This clonotype was detected a few times. The CDR3 nucleotides are TGTGCCAGCAGAAAATCAGGGGGCCGAAACACCATATATTTT. This codes for CASRKSGGRNTIYF. This chain joins TRBV2 and TRBJ1-3; 8 bases fit TRBD1. Germline V gene sequence: CDR1 SNHLY, CDR2 FYNNEI. CDR3 length: 14 residues. The trim removed 6 bases at V and 5 bases at J, leaving 6 bases unmatched.

The chain carries TRBV12-3 or TRBV12-4 and TRBJ1-2, with 10 bases aligning to TRBD1. The CDR3 totals 16 residues. The V and J ends lost 6 bases and 4 bases, in that order; junction bases with no gene match: 11. The CDR3 DNA follows: TGTGCCAGCAGGGACGGGACAGGGGCCTACCGCTATGGCTACACCTTC. Translating gives CASRDGTGAYRYGYTF.

This clonotype was detected only a few times. This sequence joins TRBV12-3 or TRBV12-4 and TRBJ2-7, with a tentative D call TRBD2 (6 bases). Trimming took off 5 bases at V and 5 bases at J, with 19 bases between the two ends. CDR3 size: 15 residues. The CDR3 DNA is TGTGCCAGCAGTGAAACCCCCGGGGGATCCGACGAGCAGTACTTC. It encodes CASSETPGGSDEQYF.